One T cell receptor (beta chain) is described in this entry. The data belong to a study of cytotoxic CD8 clonotypes in ibrutinib-treated CLL. Profiling relied on immunoSEQ multiplex PCR, and the TCRdb table lists in-frame clones only, not all of them. The sample shows roughly 300,000 clones, roughly three quarters of them seen only once. Trimming took off 4 bases at V and 6 bases at J, with 16 bases between the two ends. CDR1 and CDR2 from the germline V gene are MNHNS and SASEGT. The CDR3 has 16 amino acids. The chain employs TRBV6-1 and TRBJ1-6; D perhaps matches TRBD1 (6 bases). This TCR was sampled from a human donor with chronic lymphocytic leukemia. Here the sequenced sample was PBMCs, taken at disease progression, from a patient treated with ibrutinib. The CDR3 bases are TGTGCCAGCAGTGTCTACAGGGAAACCCTTAATTCACCCCTCCACTTT. This encodes CASSVYRETLNSPLHF.